Listed here are 14 T cell receptor beta chains from one sample, sequenced in a study of blood T cell repertoires in COVID-19. The repertoire was sequenced with immunoSEQ multiplex PCR; TCRdb's copy has only in-frame clones and lacks some. This table holds fewer than 300,000 clones, about 89% found once. The sample comprised peripheral blood. These receptor sequences come from a man between 40 and 49 years old who had recovered from COVID-19.

This rearrangement joins TRBV12-5 to TRBJ2-3; 14 nucleotides match TRBD2. The CDR3 covers 16 residues. The germline CDR1 and CDR2 sequences are LGHNT and FRNRAP. V dropped 6 bases and J dropped 2; count of bases not matched to a gene: 4. CDR3 loop: CASGPGLAGDTDTQYF. CDR3 nucleotide sequence: TGTGCTAGTGGCCCGGGACTAGCGGGAGACACAGATACGCAGTATTTT.

V is TRBV15 and J is TRBJ1-1; 8 nucleotides match TRBD1. This CDR3 region has 15 residues. In germline, CDR1 is LNHNV, CDR2 YYDKDF (reference sequence). J lost 8 bases, V lost 0 bases, and 8 bases had no gene match. CDR3 loop: CATSRDSRRQGEAFF. The CDR3 region has the DNA TGTGCCACCAGCAGAGATAGTAGGAGACAGGGGGAAGCTTTCTTT.

The V gene is TRBV12-3 or TRBV12-4, the J gene TRBJ2-7, with D possibly TRBD1 on 5 matching bases. V dropped 3 bases and J dropped 5 bases, with 11 bases sitting between them. The CDR3 spans 13 residues. The CDR3 is CASSFGRAHEQYF. In DNA form, the CDR3 reads TGTGCCAGCAGTTTTGGCAGGGCCCACGAGCAGTACTTC.

This clone was observed once. The chain joins TRBV10-1 to TRBJ2-1; perhaps TRBD2 as D (5 bases). Germline V gives CDR1 WNHNN, CDR2 SYGVQD (reference sequence). The CDR3 is made up of 11 amino acids. V lost 2 bases, J lost 15 bases, and 11 bases lay in between. The CDR3 DNA is TGCGCCAGCAGTGAGGGGAGTTCTGCGTTCTTC. As protein: CASSEGSSAFF.

This clone showed up just a few times. The chain combines TRBV6-2 or TRBV6-3 with TRBJ2-1; TRBD2 aligns across 14 bases. This CDR3 has 16 residues. J lost 6 bases, V lost 5 bases, and 6 bases had no gene match. Germline values: CDR1 MNHEY, CDR2 SVGEGT. CDR3: CASSTRLAGGVNEQFF. DNA of the CDR3: TGTGCCAGCAGTACCCGACTAGCGGGGGGGGTCAATGAGCAGTTCTTC.

The genes are TRBV7-9 and TRBJ1-4; D not resolved. V shed 5 bases and J shed 14 bases, with 15 bases lying between them. The CDR3 has 12 amino acids. Germline values: CDR1 SEHNR, CDR2 FQNEAQ (reference sequence). The CDR3 is CASSDLEGSLFF. For the CDR3, the DNA is TGTGCCAGCAGCGACCTTGAGGGATCGCTGTTTTTT.

Comments on this clone: The junction does not match germline at one end; this may be a read error. CDR3: CASSYSREGQQTQYF. CDR3 in DNA: TGTGCCAGCAGTTACTCGCGGGAGGGCCAACAGACCCAGTACTTC. The chain carries TRBV6-5 and TRBJ2-5; 9 bases agree with TRBD2. The CDR3 sequence is 15 residues long. Germline V gene sequence: CDR1 MNHEY, CDR2 SVGAGI.

The chain employs TRBV14 and TRBJ2-2; D possibly corresponds to TRBD2 (6 bases). In germline, CDR1 is SGHDN, CDR2 FVKESK. The CDR3 totals 14 residues. V dropped 4 bases and J dropped 0 bases, with 6 bases sitting between them. The CDR3 is CASSLAANTGELFF. The CDR3 DNA follows: TGTGCCAGCAGCCTAGCGGCGAACACCGGGGAGCTGTTTTTT.

The genes are TRBV5-1 and TRBJ1-5; no clear D. CDR3 length equals 15 residues. Between the trimmed V and J ends, which lost 0 bases and 6 bases, there was a span of 13 bases. Germline V gives CDR1 SGHRS, CDR2 YFSETQ. CDR3 bases: TGCGCCAGCAGCTTGGGAGCCCCACTCGGTCAGCCCCAGCATTTT. Translated, it gives CASSLGAPLGQPQHF.

The chain has TRBV7-2 and TRBJ1-5; D not certain. Germline values: CDR1 SGHTA, CDR2 FQGNSA. The CDR3 is 13 residues long. The V end was cut by 3 bases, the J end by 5 bases, with 8 bases between. The CDR3 DNA sequence: TGTGCCAGCAGCTTGACATGGGATCAGCCCCAGCATTTT. Protein: CASSLTWDQPQHF.

This sequence joins TRBV6-6 and TRBJ2-3; D remains unclear. Germline values: CDR1 MNHNY, CDR2 SVGAGI (reference sequence). V was shortened by 1 base and J by 6 bases, with 8 bases between the two germline ends. This CDR3 has 13 residues. The CDR3 sequence: CASSYFSADTQYF. The CDR3 DNA follows: TGTGCCAGCAGTTACTTCAGCGCGGATACGCAGTATTTT.

The V and J genes are TRBV4-1 and TRBJ1-6; D uncertain. The CDR3 is made up of 17 amino acids. Germline assignment: CDR1 MGHRA and CDR2 YSYEKL. Trimming removed 5 bases from V and 0 bases from J, with 14 bases in between. CDR3 in DNA: TGCGCCAGCAGCTCGCGGCAGAACCTCTCCTATAATTCACCCCTCCACTTT. Its protein product is CASSSRQNLSYNSPLHF.

The CDR3 coding sequence is TGTGCCACCGCCAGGGATGAAAAACTGTTTTTT. The encoded protein is CATARDEKLFF. The chain has TRBV24-1 and TRBJ1-4; the D gene is possibly TRBD1 (5 bases). The germline V gene has CDR1 KGHDR and CDR2 SFDVKD. This CDR3 comprises 11 residues. Trimming cost V 9 bases and J 6 bases, with 7 bases left between them.

V and J are TRBV27 and TRBJ2-7; 10 bases fit TRBD2. After removal of 8 bases from V and 2 bases from J, the junction contained 6 bases not matched to a gene. CDR1 is MNHEY and CDR2 is SMNVEV in the germline V gene (reference sequence). The CDR3 contains 14 residues. The DNA of the CDR3 is TGTGCCAGCGCTAAGCGGGAGGGGGCCTACGAGCAGTACTTC. Translated, it gives CASAKREGAYEQYF.